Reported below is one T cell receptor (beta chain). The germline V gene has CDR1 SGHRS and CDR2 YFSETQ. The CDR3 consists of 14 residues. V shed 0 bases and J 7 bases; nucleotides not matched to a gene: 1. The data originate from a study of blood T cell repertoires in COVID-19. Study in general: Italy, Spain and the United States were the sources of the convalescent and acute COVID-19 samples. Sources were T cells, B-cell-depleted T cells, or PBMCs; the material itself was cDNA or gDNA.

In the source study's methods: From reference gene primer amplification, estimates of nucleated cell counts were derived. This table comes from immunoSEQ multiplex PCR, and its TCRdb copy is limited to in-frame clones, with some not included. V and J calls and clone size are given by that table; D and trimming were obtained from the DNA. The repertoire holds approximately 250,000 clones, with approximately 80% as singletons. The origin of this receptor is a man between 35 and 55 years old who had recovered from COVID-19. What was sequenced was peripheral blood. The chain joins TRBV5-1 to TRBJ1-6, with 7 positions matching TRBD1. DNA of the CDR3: TGCGCCAGCAGCTTGGACAGGGGAAATTCACCCCTCCACTTT. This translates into CASSLDRGNSPLHF.